This T cell receptor beta chain was captured by sequencing in a study of post-analysis software for immune sequencing data. TCR beta libraries were prepared from cDNA with unique molecular identifiers. cDNA molecules numbering roughly 0.5 million came from roughly 1 to 10 million T cells. MiXCR was run by TCRdb on the PCR reads, yielding one entry per CDR3 protein. Of 750,000 to 950,000 distinct CDR3 sequences in the sample, about 53% were seen once. Overall study results and limits: Relative to controls, patients had roughly five TRBV segments at higher frequency, with TRBV5-6, TRBV5-1 and TRBV20-1 among these. Those samples that were prepared in the same batch co-clustered strongly by F measure. Multiple sclerosis was associated with a significant reduction in normalized Chao1 diversity relative to controls.

Germline V gene sequence: CDR1 MNHEY, CDR2 SVGAGI. This CDR3 is built from 15 residues. The V and J ends lost 5 bases and 7 bases respectively, with 15 bases between them. Comment on this clonotype: Its antigen is as yet unknown.

Source material: blood. The sequence was collected from a girl aged 5-17 years with multiple sclerosis. The genes are TRBV6-5 and TRBJ2-6; weak D call: TRBD1 (7 bases). CDR3 sequence: CASSPLQGGANVLTF. The CDR3 nucleotides are TGTGCCAGCAGTCCTCTCCAGGGGGGAGCCAACGTCCTGACTTTC.